This TCR beta chain was captured in a study of T cell responses to AZD1222 COVID-19 vaccine. This clone was observed a single time. Its cognate antigen is unknown. The CDR3 extends over 15 amino acids. Trimming shortened V by 1 base and J by 4 bases, and 13 bases separated the two germline ends. CDR1 LNHNV and CDR2 YYDKDF come from the germline V gene (reference sequence). Study-level results: When two AZD1222 doses had been given, Spike-specific TCR breadth and depth rose. It should be noted that donors were predominantly white British and more often female, and clonal diversity was possibly underestimated.

Method: immunoSEQ multiplex PCR; TCRdb's copy keeps in-frame clones and lacks some. The data hold under 25,000 clones, with less than 90% observed a single time. The clonotype comes from an adult who received the AZD1222 COVID-19 vaccine. The rearrangement uses TRBV15 and TRBJ1-2; a possible D gene is TRBD1 (6 bases). The material was peripheral blood, obtained 28 days after the second AZD1222 dose. CDR3 region: CATSRGKQGTYGYTF. CDR3 DNA: TGTGCCACCAGCAGAGGGAAACAGGGCACCTATGGCTACACCTTC.